This is a list of T cell receptor beta chains from one sample in a study of Ad26.COV2.S vaccination and SARS-CoV-2 variants. Produced via immunoSEQ multiplex PCR; TCRdb's table is partial and in-frame only. The sample records around 450,000 clones, roughly 88% being singletons. The material was peripheral blood, obtained in a trial of Ad26.COV2.S vaccine versus placebo. Receptor source: a person aged 18-60 years who received the Ad26.COV2.S COVID-19 vaccine or a placebo. Both conserved end residues are trimmed from each CDR3.

v_gene: TRBV5-1
j_gene: TRBJ2-5
CDR3aa: ASSLETSQETQY

v_gene: TRBV19
j_gene: TRBJ1-2
CDR3aa: ASSPGQPWGYT

v_gene: TRBV3-1/TRBV3-2
j_gene: TRBJ2-7
CDR3aa: ASSQDFSPFYEQY

v_gene: TRBV3-1/TRBV3-2
j_gene: TRBJ2-7
CDR3aa: ASSQGSSGRFTYEQY

v_gene: TRBV20-1
j_gene: TRBJ2-7
CDR3aa: SASSTREQY

v_gene: TRBV4-1
j_gene: TRBJ1-3
CDR3aa: ASSQDRGSGNTIY

v_gene: TRBV4-2
j_gene: TRBJ2-5
CDR3aa: ASSPGTTEETQY

v_gene: TRBV27
j_gene: TRBJ2-2
CDR3aa: ASSLGGWTGLGNTGELF

v_gene: TRBV27
j_gene: TRBJ2-3
CDR3aa: ASRLAGTDTQY

v_gene: TRBV30
j_gene: TRBJ2-5
CDR3aa: AWSRTDQETQY

v_gene: TRBV3-1/TRBV3-2
j_gene: TRBJ1-5
CDR3aa: ASSQGLDSVFNQPQH

v_gene: TRBV7-9
j_gene: TRBJ1-1
CDR3aa: ASSSPEMNTEAF

v_gene: TRBV4-1
j_gene: TRBJ2-3
CDR3aa: ASSLDRGGTDTQY

v_gene: TRBV4-3
j_gene: TRBJ1-4
CDR3aa: ASSQRWDRVSRANEKLF